This entry lists 23 T cell receptor beta chains sequenced from one sample in a study of tissue T cells after allogeneic stem cell transplantation. Steroid-refractory graft-versus-host disease after allogeneic hematopoietic cell transplant qualified adults for prospective research-autopsy enrollment. Produced via immunoSEQ multiplex PCR; TCRdb's table is partial and in-frame only. The sample lists roughly 4,000 clones, around 72% occurring once. Sequencing used left colon tissue, obtained at autopsy. The receptors come from a male patient at least 60 years old with steroid-refractory graft-versus-host disease after an allogeneic stem cell transplant. The T cells may come from the graft donor.

This chain joins TRBV9 and TRBJ2-7, with 9 bases lining up with TRBD1. Germline CDR1 reads SGDLS; CDR2 reads YYNGEE. The ends lost 4 bases at V and 2 bases at J; junction bases unmatched: 13. This CDR3 has 17 amino acids. The CDR3 region is CASSPSWDRVGTYEQYF. The CDR3 nucleotides read TGTGCCAGCAGCCCAAGTTGGGACAGGGTGGGGACCTACGAGCAGTACTTC.

By proportion, this clone is large. The J gene is TRBJ2-3, the V gene TRBV11-3; a possible D gene is TRBD2 (6 bases). Germline values: CDR1 SGHNT, CDR2 YENEEA. This CDR3 spans 16 amino acids. Trimming shortened V by 4 bases and J by 1 base, and 15 bases separated the two germline ends. The CDR3 reads CASSSSRERGTDTQYF. Here the CDR3 DNA reads TGTGCCAGCAGCTCCAGCAGGGAGCGGGGCACAGATACGCAGTATTTT.

A few counts support this clone. CDR3 in DNA: TGTGCCAGTAGTATACCCGCCAATCAGCCCCAGCATTTT. Translated: CASSIPANQPQHF. The chain employs TRBV19 and TRBJ1-5; D call uncertain. This CDR3 is 13 amino acids long. V was trimmed by 2 bases and J by 3 bases, leaving 5 bases between them. Germline loops: CDR1 LNHDA, CDR2 SQIVND (reference sequence).

This clone has a handful of counts. The genes are TRBV6-2 or TRBV6-3 and TRBJ2-3, with 10 bases fitting TRBD2. The CDR3 covers 17 residues. The ends lost 4 bases at V and 4 bases at J; junction bases unmatched: 11. Germline loops: CDR1 MNHEY, CDR2 SVGEGT. The CDR3 spells CASSLDSGGAYADTQYF. The CDR3 region has the DNA TGTGCCAGCAGTTTAGACAGCGGGGGGGCCTATGCAGATACGCAGTATTTT.

This chain joins TRBV4-1 and TRBJ1-1; D call uncertain. CDR1 and CDR2 from the germline V gene are MGHRA and YSYEKL. The V end was cut by 4 bases, the J end by 1 base, with 16 bases between. The length of the CDR3 is 16 residues. CDR3 sequence: CASSRAPLAKNTEAFF. The CDR3 DNA follows: TGCGCCAGCAGCCGGGCCCCACTCGCCAAGAACACTGAAGCTTTCTTT.

The gene calls are TRBV5-1 and TRBJ1-4; D call uncertain. The CDR3 is 15 amino acids. V was pared by 2 bases and J by 3 bases, with 11 bases between. Per germline, CDR1 SGHRS and CDR2 YFSETQ. This CDR3 is CASSFSGDANEKLFF. CDR3 nucleotide sequence: TGCGCCAGCAGCTTCTCGGGAGATGCTAATGAAAAACTGTTTTTT.

The table lists this clone with a count of one. The chain couples TRBV6-2 or TRBV6-3 to TRBJ2-7, with TRBD1 identical over 10 bases. Trimming took 5 bases from V and 5 from J; bases not matched to a gene: 6. From germline, CDR1 is MNHEY and CDR2 SVGEGT. The CDR3 is 14 amino acids. The CDR3 here is CASSRDRGVHEQYF. CDR3 nucleotide sequence: TGTGCCAGCAGTAGGGACAGGGGAGTCCACGAGCAGTACTTC.

In regard to this clone: In the same sample, other DNA sequences code for this CDR3. The chain links TRBV27 to TRBJ2-6; D unresolved. Per germline, CDR1 MNHEY and CDR2 SMNVEV (reference sequence). Trimming pared 4 bases from V and 0 bases from J, leaving 10 bases between. There are 16 residues in the CDR3. CDR3 loop: CASSSGRLSGANVLTF. The CDR3 DNA is TGTGCCAGCAGTTCGGGTCGCCTCTCTGGGGCCAACGTCCTGACTTTC.

This clone was seen just once. The V gene is TRBV10-3, the J gene TRBJ2-2, with D perhaps given as TRBD1 or TRBD2 (5 bases each). The CDR3 totals 16 residues. Germline CDR1 reads ENHRY; CDR2 reads SYGVKD. V lost 0 bases and J 3 bases, leaving 11 bases between the germline ends. Here the CDR3 reads CAISESSGGDTGELFF. The CDR3 nucleotides are TGTGCCATCAGTGAGTCCAGTGGGGGTGACACCGGGGAGCTGTTTTTT.

CDR3: CSVEGRGEHRAEAFF. As DNA, the CDR3 is TGCAGCGTTGAAGGCAGGGGCGAACACAGGGCTGAAGCTTTCTTT. This chain links TRBV29-1 with TRBJ1-1; maybe TRBD1 (6 bases). Trimming took 1 base from V and 6 from J, leaving 18 bases between them. This CDR3 comprises 15 residues. Germline CDR1 SQVTM, CDR2 ANQGSEA.

The CDR3 spells CASSAGPSGMGETQYF. The CDR3 DNA reads TGTGCCAGCTCCGCCGGGCCCAGCGGGATGGGAGAGACCCAGTACTTC. V and J are TRBV7-3 and TRBJ2-5, with 7 positions matching TRBD2. Germline V lookup: CDR1 SGHTA, CDR2 FQGTGA. The CDR3 is made up of 16 amino acids. V was pared by 8 bases and J by 4 bases, with 16 bases of the junction left unmatched.

CDR3 nucleotide sequence: TGTGCCAGCAGCTTAATTCAGCGCGCAGGGAGGCACGAGCAGTACTTC. This sequence encodes CASSLIQRAGRHEQYF. The chain links TRBV5-6 to TRBJ2-7; maybe TRBD2 (6 bases). The germline V gene has CDR1 SGHDT and CDR2 YYEEEE. V lost 2 bases and J 5 bases, leaving 20 bases between the germline ends. The CDR3 extends over 16 amino acids.

V is TRBV18 and J is TRBJ2-5; TRBD2 matches 9 bases. The CDR3 runs 16 residues. V shed 4 bases, J shed 2 bases, and the junction held 8 bases outside the gene matches. Germline loops: CDR1 KGHSH, CDR2 LQKENI. The CDR3 coding sequence is TGTGCCAGCTCACGTAGCGGGGGCGCGCTACAAGAGACCCAGTACTTC. As protein: CASSRSGGALQETQYF. The full variable domain, rest sourced from reference TRBV18 and TRBJ2-5, is NAGVMQNPRHLVRRRGQEARLRCSPMKGHSHVYWYRQLPEEGLKFMVYLQKENIIDESGMPKERFSAEFPKEGPSILRIQQVVRGDSAAYFCASSRSGGALQETQYFGPGTRLLVL.

The sample holds a few counts of this clone. This chain connects TRBV2 to TRBJ1-5, with 7 positions matching TRBD1. CDR3 length: 16 amino acids. V lost 6 bases and J lost 7; bases outside the gene matches: 15. Germline V CDR1 and CDR2: SNHLY, FYNNEI. The CDR3 DNA follows: TGTGCCAGCAGGGATACGCAAGGGGGCGCGAACCAGCCCCAGCATTTT. This sequence encodes CASRDTQGGANQPQHF.

This chain uses TRBV7-9 with TRBJ1-1; D unresolved. The CDR3 extends over 14 amino acids. Germline CDR1 SEHNR, CDR2 FQNEAQ (reference sequence). V was clipped by 2 bases and J by 6 bases, with 13 bases between them. The CDR3 nucleotides are TGTGCCAGCAGCTTAACTAGGACGGGTTCTGAAGCTTTCTTT. Protein: CASSLTRTGSEAFF.

This sequence joins TRBV4-3 and TRBJ1-5; no clear D. This CDR3 spans 15 amino acids. In germline, CDR1 is LGHNA, CDR2 YSLEER. V was pared by 2 bases and J by 7 bases, with 15 bases between. CDR3 DNA: TGCGCCAGCAGCCAAATATGGGGAAGAGGGCAGCCCCAGCATTTT. It is translated as CASSQIWGRGQPQHF.

J is TRBJ1-5 and V is TRBV7-2; D possibly corresponds to TRBD1 (5 bases). Trimming removed 3 bases from V and 4 bases from J, with 10 bases in between. Germline V gene sequence: CDR1 SGHTA, CDR2 FQGNSA. The CDR3 runs 14 residues. CDR3 in DNA: TGTGCCAGCAGCTTTGGGACGGCTAATCAGCCCCAGCATTTT. Translation: CASSFGTANQPQHF.

The J gene is TRBJ1-4, the V gene TRBV3-1 (or the pseudogene TRBV3-2); D is ambiguous. V lost 5 bases, J lost 5 bases, and 9 bases lay in between. CDR1 and CDR2 from the germline V gene are LGHDT and YNNKEL (reference sequence). This CDR3 has 13 amino acids. DNA of the CDR3: TGTGCCAGCAGCAGAGGGCTAAATGAAAAACTGTTTTTT. This translates into CASSRGLNEKLFF.

V gene TRBV7-9 combines with J gene TRBJ2-5, with 10 bases matching TRBD1. The CDR3 sequence is 14 residues long. The ends lost 11 bases at V and 3 bases at J; junction bases unmatched: 9. The germline gives CDR1 SEHNR, CDR2 FQNEAQ (reference sequence). The CDR3 DNA reads as TGTGCCTGGGGGACCGGGACAGGGGAAGAGACCCAGTACTTC. As protein: CAWGTGTGEETQYF.

The rearrangement links TRBV7-9 to TRBJ1-4, with D hard to call. This CDR3 is 16 amino acids long. With 1 base removed from V and 1 base from J, the gap between germline ends came to 10 bases. CDR1 is SEHNR, CDR2 FQNEAQ, per germline (reference sequence). As DNA, the CDR3 is TGTGCCAGCAGCTTAGGCGTGGGGATAACTAATGAAAAACTGTTTTTT. Its translation is CASSLGVGITNEKLFF. Full variable domain (outside the CDR3, taken from reference TRBV7-9 and TRBJ1-4): DTGVSQNPRHKITKRGQNVTFRCDPISEHNRLYWYRQTLGQGPEFLTYFQNEAQLEKSRLLSDRFSAERPKGSFSTLEIQRTEQGDSAMYLCASSLGVGITNEKLFFGSGTQLSVL.

The J gene is TRBJ2-6, the V gene TRBV5-4; D is unclear. The CDR3 contains 15 residues. Per the germline V gene, CDR1 is SGHNT and CDR2 is YYREEE (reference sequence). Trimming removed 0 bases from V and 5 bases from J, with 9 bases in between. CDR3 loop: CASSLGGERANVLTF. Here the CDR3 DNA reads TGTGCCAGCAGCTTGGGCGGAGAACGGGCCAACGTCCTGACTTTC.

This clone was picked up a small number of times. This chain links TRBV12-3 or TRBV12-4 with TRBJ1-1; D call uncertain. The V gene lost 6 bases and the J gene lost 4 bases, with 9 bases spanning the gap. The CDR3 consists of 12 residues. The CDR3 spells CASSSSVTEAFF. CDR3 bases: TGTGCCAGCAGCTCATCGGTCACTGAAGCTTTCTTT.

The chain joins TRBV4-2 to TRBJ2-2; D is perhaps TRBD1 (6 bases). The germline V and J ends were trimmed by 0 bases and 1 base, with 6 bases remaining between them. The germline CDR1 and CDR2 sequences are LGHNA and YNFKEQ. The CDR3 has 15 residues. CDR3 sequence (DNA): TGTGCCAGCAGCCAAGAGGGACAGAACACCGGGGAGCTGTTTTTT. Encoded protein: CASSQEGQNTGELFF.